The TCR beta chain described here comes from a study of beta chain features in type 1 diabetes. The V segment lost 2 bases and the J segment 4 bases; nucleotides outside the gene matches: 4. This CDR3 spans 15 amino acids. Germline CDR1 is MNHEY and CDR2 is SMNVEV (reference sequence). This clone has a handful of counts. The authors reverse transcribed all of the isolated RNA, so sequencing captured expressed TCRB transcripts. Sequencing of naive, central memory and regulatory T cell samples gave an average of roughly 3.5 million reads. Data came from immunoSEQ multiplex PCR; TCRdb stores just in-frame clones and leaves some out. The table shows about 400,000 clones, with around 13% occurring only once.

The V gene is TRBV27, the J gene TRBJ2-3; TRBD2 aligns across 9 bases. This sequence was found in a man between 18 and 29 years old in good health. The sequencing sample was made of naive CD4+ T cells from blood. CDR3 sequence: CASSLSGRSSDTQYF. CDR3 coding DNA: TGTGCCAGCAGTTTAAGCGGGAGGAGCTCAGATACGCAGTATTTT.